The 5 T cell receptor beta chains below come from one sample, sequenced in a study of blood T cell repertoires in COVID-19. Measured with immunoSEQ multiplex PCR; TCRdb has only the in-frame clones, and not every one. The table records 70,000 to 85,000 clones, roughly 90% of them present only once. Sequenced sample: peripheral blood. The receptors were sampled from a human donor in a cohort sampled during active COVID-19.

For the CDR3, the DNA is TGTGCTAGTGGTTTGACAGGGGCCGGCTACACCTTC. Its translation is CASGLTGAGYTF. The rearrangement uses TRBV12-5 and TRBJ1-2; 7 bases fit TRBD1. The CDR3 is 12 amino acids. V shed 2 bases and J 8 bases; nucleotides not matched to a gene: 2. Germline CDR1 and CDR2: LGHNT and FRNRAP.

V and J are TRBV19 and TRBJ1-1; 11 nucleotides match TRBD1. The V and J ends lost 6 bases and 4 bases, in that order; junction bases with no gene match: 4. CDR3 length: 14 amino acids. Germline V lookup: CDR1 LNHDA, CDR2 SQIVND (reference sequence). The CDR3: CASRVGTGGTEAFF. Written as DNA, the CDR3 is TGTGCCAGTAGAGTGGGGACAGGGGGCACTGAAGCTTTCTTT.

The V call is TRBV4-1, the J call TRBJ2-2, with TRBD2 matching over 10 bases. Germline V gene sequence: CDR1 MGHRA, CDR2 YSYEKL. With 3 bases clipped from V and 0 bases from J, the junction kept 4 bases outside the gene matches. The CDR3 is 17 amino acids. The CDR3 protein is CASSQVLAGANTGELFF. DNA for the CDR3: TGCGCCAGCAGCCAGGTTCTAGCGGGAGCGAACACCGGGGAGCTGTTTTTT.

The rearrangement joins TRBV5-1 to TRBJ2-1, with D possibly TRBD1 on 6 matching bases. Germline assignment: CDR1 SGHRS and CDR2 YFSETQ. V shed 4 bases and J shed 9 bases, with 14 bases lying between them. The CDR3 contains 13 residues. As DNA, the CDR3 is TGCGCCAGCAGCCGGCAGGGGCCCGGTGAGCAGTTCTTC. Its translation is CASSRQGPGEQFF.

The CDR3: CASSRTGTGNTIYF. CDR3 nucleotides: TGTGCCAGCAGCCGAACAGGGACTGGAAACACCATATATTTT. This chain links TRBV6-5 with TRBJ1-3; D perhaps matches TRBD1 (6 bases). The V gene lost 6 bases and the J gene lost 2 bases, with 11 bases spanning the gap. Germline values: CDR1 MNHEY, CDR2 SVGAGI. This CDR3 spans 14 amino acids.